This is a list of T cell receptor beta chains from one sample in a study of a mutant IDH1 vaccine in newly diagnosed glioma. Sequencing was performed with immunoSEQ multiplex PCR; in TCRdb, only in-frame clones are kept and a portion is missing. The table includes tens of thousands of clones, roughly 90% detected once. Their antigen targets remain unknown. Specimen: PBMCs, collected from a glioma patient whose treatment included an IDH1 peptide vaccine. The receptors were gathered from a middle-aged man with glioma. Each CDR3 is given with its conserved first and last residue. The D gene is left open where the match is weak. Only part of the rows carry a size: once, few, many, or a class if the clone is expanded.

>TRBJ1-1|.|TRBV6-5|TRBD1
CASSFDRGEAFF
TGTGCCAGCAGTTTCGACAGGGGTGAAGCTTTCTTT
>TRBJ1-1|.|TRBV6-4|.
CASSEMIRDLSTEAFF
TGTGCCAGCAGCGAAATGATCCGGGACCTCAGCACTGAAGCTTTCTTT
>TRBJ2-2|.|TRBV29-1|.
CSVSGATGELFF
TGCAGCGTTTCAGGGGCCACCGGGGAGCTGTTTTTT
>TRBJ1-5|.|TRBV5-1|.
CASSPGQNNQPQHF
TGCGCCAGCAGCCCAGGACAGAACAATCAGCCCCAGCATTTT
>TRBJ1-5|once|TRBV6-6|.
CASGTGEDGAPQHF
TGTGCCAGCGGCACCGGGGAGGATGGTGCCCCCCAGCATTTT
>TRBJ1-6|once|TRBV7-9|.
CASSRRGESYNSPLHF
TGTGCCAGCAGCCGCCGAGGAGAGTCCTATAATTCACCCCTCCACTTT
>TRBJ1-4|.|TRBV7-9|.
CASSDIGGEKLFF
TGTGCCAGCAGCGATATTGGGGGGGAAAAACTGTTTTTT
>TRBJ2-2|.|TRBV28|.
CASSPSLGELFF
TGTGCCAGCAGTCCTTCTTTGGGGGAGCTGTTTTTT
>TRBJ1-4|.|TRBV29-1|.
CSVWDFPFNEKLFF
TGCAGCGTTTGGGACTTTCCTTTTAATGAAAAACTGTTTTTT
>TRBJ1-2|once|TRBV28|TRBD1
CASIPGQNYGYTF
TGTGCCAGCATCCCGGGACAGAACTATGGCTACACCTTC
>TRBJ2-1|.|TRBV5-1|.
CASSLASGASYNEQFF
TGCGCCAGCAGCTTGGCCTCGGGGGCCTCTTACAATGAGCAGTTCTTC
>TRBJ1-4|.|TRBV5-1|.
CASSPRRVEEKLFF
TGCGCCAGCAGCCCCCGCAGGGTAGAGGAAAAACTGTTTTTT
>TRBJ1-2|.|TRBV25-1|.
CASRAPNYGYTF
TGTGCCAGCAGGGCCCCCAACTATGGCTACACCTTC
>TRBJ2-7|.|TRBV28|TRBD1
CASSPRGQGARTYEQYF
TGTGCCAGCAGTCCACGGGGACAGGGGGCGAGGACCTACGAGCAGTACTTC
>TRBJ2-3|once|TRBV5-1|.
CASSLENSDTQYF
TGCGCCAGCAGCTTGGAGAATAGCGATACGCAGTATTTT
>TRBJ2-7|.|TRBV27|.
CASSLSPGEVYEQYF
TGTGCCAGCAGTTTATCGCCGGGAGAGGTCTACGAGCAGTACTTC
>TRBJ2-2|.|TRBV11-2|TRBD2
CASSPGGGTGELFF
TGTGCCAGCAGCCCGGGAGGGGGCACCGGGGAGCTGTTTTTT
>TRBJ2-2|.|TRBV14|TRBD2
CASSLAGGPGTGELFF
TGTGCCAGCAGCCTCGCGGGGGGGCCGGGTACCGGGGAGCTGTTTTTT
>TRBJ2-5|.|TRBV2|.
CASSEGRAGNRETQYF
TGTGCCAGCAGTGAAGGGCGCGCGGGGAACAGGGAGACCCAGTACTTC
>TRBJ1-2|once|TRBV18|.
CASSPSSGNGYTF
TGTGCCAGCTCACCATCCTCAGGGAATGGCTACACCTTC
>TRBJ1-5|few|TRBV7-6|.
CASSPGGDSNQPQHF
TGTGCCAGCAGCCCGGGGGGGGATAGCAATCAGCCCCAGCATTTT
>TRBJ2-7|.|TRBV6-6|.
CASRQSSGDSYEQYF
TGTGCCAGCAGGCAGTCATCCGGGGACTCCTACGAGCAGTACTTC
>TRBJ1-5|.|TRBV5-6|.
CASSLGRQPQHF
TGTGCCAGCAGCTTGGGCCGACAGCCCCAGCATTTT
>TRBJ2-7|.|TRBV7-2|.
CASSQRRGYEQYF
TGTGCCAGCAGCCAAAGACGGGGTTATGAGCAGTACTTC
>TRBJ2-1|.|TRBV30|TRBD2
CAWSRVGLRGLASYNEQFF
TGTGCCTGGAGTAGGGTGGGTTTGCGGGGACTAGCCTCCTACAATGAGCAGTTCTTC
>TRBJ2-1|once|TRBV7-6|.
CASSLRRIGRIPMEQFF
TGTGCCAGCAGCTTACGGCGAATTGGCCGAATCCCAATGGAGCAGTTCTTC
>TRBJ2-3|.|TRBV7-9|.
CASSLVGARPHTDTQYF
TGTGCCAGCAGCTTAGTAGGGGCTAGACCCCACACAGATACGCAGTATTTT